This paragraph reports one T cell receptor (beta chain). Its antigen is not known. This record comes from a study of T cells in narcolepsy. Study-level information: Healthy controls were enrolled alongside patients with narcolepsy type 1 or type 2. General observations from the study: Reportedly, autoreactive clonotypes were serially detected in patients' blood but not controls'. Same-patient CSF and blood CD4+ T cell clonotypes included HCRT-specific and TRIB2-specific autoreactive ones. In some patient and control memory CD4+ samples, autoreactive clones were absent.

Libraries were prepared by immunoSEQ multiplex PCR; TCRdb keeps only in-frame clonotypes and omits some of them. The table has fewer than 40,000 clones, roughly nine tenths seen once. This CDR3 contains 12 residues. Germline V gene lookup returns CDR1 SGHDT and CDR2 YYEEEE. V lost 2 bases, J lost 12 bases, and 14 bases lay in between. The sequenced sample consisted of CD45RA- memory CD4+ T cells from PBMCs. The chain recombines TRBV5-6 with TRBJ1-1; no clear D gene. The receptor's source is a human donor with narcolepsy. In DNA form, the CDR3 reads TGTGCCAGCAGCTTCGGAACTCGCACAACTTTCTTT. It translates to CASSFGTRTTFF.